This TCR beta chain was recovered during a study of blood T cell repertoires in COVID-19. Study processing details: Quantification of nucleated cells was approximated via reference gene primer amplification. Measured with immunoSEQ multiplex PCR; TCRdb has only the in-frame clones, and not every one. V, J and clone size derive from that table, while D and trimming were established from the DNA sequence. The table lists about 440,000 clones, around 89% of them singletons. The TCR was taken from a woman aged 45 to 65 with COVID-19, enrolled during active disease. The sequenced sample consisted of peripheral blood.

The CDR3 here is CASSLGQGGFAEAFF. For the CDR3, the DNA is TGTGCCAGCAGCTTGGGACAGGGTGGATTCGCTGAAGCTTTCTTT. The genes are TRBV11-3 and TRBJ1-1; TRBD1 agrees at 9 bases. CDR1 and CDR2 (germline): SGHNT, YENEEA. Trimming cost V 3 bases and J 6 bases; bases outside gene matches: 8. CDR3 length equals 15 residues.